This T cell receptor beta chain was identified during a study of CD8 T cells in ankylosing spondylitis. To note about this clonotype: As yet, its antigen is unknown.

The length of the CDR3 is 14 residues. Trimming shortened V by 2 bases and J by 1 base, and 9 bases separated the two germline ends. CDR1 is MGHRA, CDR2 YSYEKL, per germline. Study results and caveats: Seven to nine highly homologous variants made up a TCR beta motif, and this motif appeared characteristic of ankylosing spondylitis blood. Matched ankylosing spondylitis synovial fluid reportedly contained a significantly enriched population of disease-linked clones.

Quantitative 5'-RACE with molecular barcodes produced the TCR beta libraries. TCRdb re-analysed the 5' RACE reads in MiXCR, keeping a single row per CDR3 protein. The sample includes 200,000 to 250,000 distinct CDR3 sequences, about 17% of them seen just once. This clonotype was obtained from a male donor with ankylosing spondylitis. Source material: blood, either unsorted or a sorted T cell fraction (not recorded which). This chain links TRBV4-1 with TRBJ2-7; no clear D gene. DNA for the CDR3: TGCGCCAGCAGCCAAATAGTAGGATCCTACGAGCAGTACTTC. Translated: CASSQIVGSYEQYF.